These 26 T cell receptor beta chains share one sample of origin, sequenced in a study of monozygotic twins with inflammatory bowel disease. TCRdb reprocessed the 5' RACE reads, keeping one entry per CDR3 protein, no DNA. The sample totals a few hundred thousand distinct CDR3 sequences. Sequencing was performed on blood. The receptor set was obtained from a human donor with ulcerative colitis or Crohn's disease, or a healthy co-twin of an affected twin (not recorded which).

The chain recombines TRBV6-1 with TRBJ2-3; TCRdb's D gene call, TRBD2, goes unchecked for lack of DNA. CDR1 MNHNS and CDR2 SASEGT come from the germline V gene. The CDR3 contains 15 residues. The CDR3 spells CASTMTSGNTDTQYF.

This chain links TRBV7-2 with TRBJ2-1; TCRdb's D gene call, TRBD2, goes unchecked for lack of DNA. The CDR3 is 14 residues long. In germline, CDR1 is SGHTA, CDR2 FQGNSA. CDR3 sequence: CASSLASGYNEQFF.

This chain connects TRBV25-1 to TRBJ2-7; absent DNA, TCRdb's TRBD1 call cannot be checked. Germline loops: CDR1 MGHDK, CDR2 SYGVNS. The CDR3 has 13 residues. The CDR3 is CASSTGTAYEQYF.

The gene calls are TRBV28 and TRBJ1-1; absent DNA, TCRdb's TRBD1 call cannot be checked. CDR1 and CDR2 (germline): MDHEN, SYDVKM. This CDR3 is built from 14 residues. This CDR3 is CASSSPGTSTEAFF.

The J gene is TRBJ1-1, the V gene TRBV10-3; TCRdb's assignment of TRBD1 cannot be checked, as there is no DNA. The CDR3 loop spans 14 amino acids. From germline, CDR1 is ENHRY and CDR2 SYGVKD. CDR3 protein: CAIRAQEGDTEAFF.

V gene TRBV20-1 combines with J gene TRBJ1-1; TCRdb designates TRBD1, a call that cannot be tested without DNA. The CDR3 covers 15 residues. Germline loops: CDR1 DFQATT, CDR2 SNEGSKA (reference sequence). CDR3 in amino acids: CSAIALDRSGGEAFF.

The V and J genes are TRBV7-8 and TRBJ2-5; TCRdb outputs TRBD1, but without DNA this stays unchecked. The CDR3 length is 14 residues. The germline gives CDR1 SGHVS, CDR2 FQNEAQ. CDR3 residues: CASSRQGGQETQYF. The full variable domain, in which reference TRBV7-8 and TRBJ2-5 provide the parts outside the CDR3, is GAGVSQSPRYKVAKRGQDVALRCDPISGHVSLFWYQQALGQGPEFLTYFQNEAQLDKSGLPSDRFFAERPEGSVSTLKIQRTQQEDSAVYLCASSRQGGQETQYFGPGTRLLVL.

Here the CDR3 reads CASSQLLRDEGEAFF. The chain joins TRBV4-3 to TRBJ1-1; TCRdb calls TRBD1, which cannot be checked without DNA. Germline V CDR1 and CDR2: LGHNA, YSLEER. The CDR3 is 15 amino acids.

The chain combines TRBV2 with TRBJ2-3; the D call of TRBD2 rests on TCRdb alone, since no DNA is present to check it. The CDR3 has 20 amino acids. Germline V CDR1 and CDR2: SNHLY, FYNNEI. CDR3 protein: CASSVVGTSGLSAFTDTQYF. The entire variable domain, with the rest obtained from reference TRBV2 and TRBJ2-3, is as follows: EPEVTQTPSHQVTQMGQEVILRCVPISNHLYFYWYRQILGQKVEFLVSFYNNEISEKSEIFDDQFSVERPDGSNFTLKIRSTKLEDSAMYFCASSVVGTSGLSAFTDTQYFGPGTRLTVL.

The rearrangement links TRBV6-6 to TRBJ1-1. CDR1 is MNHNY, CDR2 SVGAGI, per germline (reference sequence). The CDR3 covers 13 residues. This chain's CDR3 is CASSYGRDFEAFF.

The CDR3 sequence is CASLGGGEARKLFF. The chain uses TRBV12-3 or TRBV12-4 and TRBJ1-4; TCRdb returns TRBD1, unconfirmable since there is no DNA. There are 14 residues in the CDR3.

This sequence joins TRBV4-2 and TRBJ2-1; TCRdb indicates TRBD2, and absent DNA this call remains unverified. Germline CDR1 is LGHNA and CDR2 is YNFKEQ. This CDR3 is 16 amino acids long. The CDR3 here is CASSQDPSGDYNEQFF.

The V call is TRBV10-3, the J call TRBJ2-5; lacking DNA, the TRBD2 call made by TCRdb goes unchecked. The CDR3 consists of 15 residues. CDR1 is ENHRY and CDR2 is SYGVKD in the germline V gene. The chain's CDR3 is CAIRGTSGTQETQYF.

The chain links TRBV28 to TRBJ2-1; TCRdb proposes TRBD2, but this gene call is untestable without DNA. This CDR3 has 17 amino acids. Germline CDR1 is MDHEN and CDR2 is SYDVKM. Here the CDR3 reads CASSLPRLAGSYNEQFF.

This sequence joins TRBV19 and TRBJ2-3. The CDR3 contains 15 residues. Germline V CDR1 and CDR2: LNHDA, SQIVND (reference sequence). This CDR3 reads CASSFELSSTDTQYF.

The gene calls are TRBV12-3 or TRBV12-4 and TRBJ2-3; TCRdb's D call, TRBD1, is unchecked because there is no DNA. The CDR3 covers 16 residues. The CDR3 loop is CASSLAGTGMKDTQYF.

V is TRBV15 and J is TRBJ1-1. CDR3 length equals 14 residues. The V gene's germline CDR1 is LNHNV and CDR2 YYDKDF (reference sequence). The CDR3 here is CATSTVGGNTEAFF.

The chain uses TRBV2 and TRBJ2-3. Germline values: CDR1 SNHLY, CDR2 FYNNEI. The CDR3 runs to 15 residues. The CDR3 here is CASRSTTGGTDTQYF.

The rearrangement uses TRBV4-2 and TRBJ2-3. The V gene's germline CDR1 is LGHNA and CDR2 YNFKEQ. The length of the CDR3 is 14 residues. CDR3 residues: CASSQAKIGDTQYF.

This chain uses TRBV7-2 with TRBJ1-1; TCRdb returns TRBD1, unconfirmable since there is no DNA. The CDR3 contains 14 residues. Germline loops: CDR1 SGHTA, CDR2 FQGNSA. CDR3 amino acids: CASSVQGAGTEAFF.

The V gene is TRBV20-1, the J gene TRBJ1-3; TCRdb's D call, TRBD1, is unchecked because there is no DNA. The CDR3 consists of 17 residues. The germline V gene has CDR1 DFQATT and CDR2 SNEGSKA (reference sequence). CDR3 sequence reads: CSAEPSRERRTGNTIYF.

The gene calls are TRBV16 and TRBJ2-5; TCRdb's D gene call, TRBD2, goes unchecked for lack of DNA. Germline CDR1 and CDR2: KGHSY and FQNENV. This CDR3 is built from 13 residues. CDR3 region: CASGDGNQETQYF.

The V and J genes are TRBV28 and TRBJ2-1; without DNA, the TCRdb call of TRBD2 cannot be checked. This CDR3 is built from 14 residues. CDR1 is MDHEN, CDR2 SYDVKM, per germline. The CDR3 region is CASSLGPSYNEQFF.

The chain has TRBV6-6 and TRBJ2-4; TCRdb names TRBD1, which stays unverified in the absence of DNA. The CDR3 covers 13 residues. Germline CDR1 reads MNHNY; CDR2 reads SVGAGI (reference sequence). CDR3 sequence reads: CASSGGARNIQYF.

The chain's CDR3 is CASSPLGSSVTGELFF. The rearrangement joins TRBV4-2 to TRBJ2-2. This CDR3 spans 16 amino acids. CDR1 is LGHNA, CDR2 YNFKEQ, per germline.

This sequence joins TRBV20-1 and TRBJ2-1; TCRdb designates TRBD1, a call that cannot be tested without DNA. CDR1 is DFQATT and CDR2 is SNEGSKA in the germline V gene (reference sequence). The CDR3 length is 16 residues. CDR3 amino acids: CSARSFSGASYNEQFF.